A selection of T cell receptor beta chains follows, all from one sample in a study of T cell changes during pregnancy in multiple sclerosis. Here immunoSEQ multiplex PCR was the method, and the copy in TCRdb shows in-frame clones only, minus some. The data show about 20,000 clones, around nine tenths seen once. Sequencing used CD8+ T cells from peripheral blood mononuclear cells, obtained in the second trimester of pregnancy. The source is a female donor in good health, enrolled as a control in a pregnancy study. Both conserved end residues are part of each CDR3. Fields, in order: J gene, V gene, D gene, clone size, CDR3 DNA, CDR3 protein. D genes are given only for firm matches. Size is stated for part of the rows, as once, few or many counts, or as a class when the clone is expanded.

TRBJ1-2 | TRBV7-8 | - | - | TGTGCCAGCAGCTTCTGGACAAACTATGGCTACACCTTC | CASSFWTNYGYTF
TRBJ1-5 | TRBV19 | TRBD1 | once | TGTGCCAGCGGGGACAGGGACAATCAGCCCCAGCATTTT | CASGDRDNQPQHF
TRBJ1-4 | TRBV28 | TRBD1 | - | TGTGCCAGCAGCCTGACAGGGGCGCTTGAAAAACTGTTTTTT | CASSLTGALEKLFF
TRBJ2-1 | TRBV6-5 | TRBD2 | - | TGTGCCAGCAGTACATCCGGGACTAGCGGGAGTGAGCAGTTCTTC | CASSTSGTSGSEQFF
TRBJ2-7 | TRBV28 | - | - | TGTGCCAGCAGTCAAACAGGGGGGGGGTACGAGCAGTACTTC | CASSQTGGGYEQYF
TRBJ2-7 | TRBV27 | TRBD2 | - | TGTGCCAGCAGTCCGGGACTAGCGGGAGGTCTTATCGAGCAGTACTTC | CASSPGLAGGLIEQYF
TRBJ2-7 | TRBV4-1 | TRBD1 | - | TGCGCCAGCAGCCTGGGACAGGGAGCCTACGAGCAGTACTTC | CASSLGQGAYEQYF
TRBJ2-7 | TRBV28 | - | - | TGTGCCAGCAGTTGGAGGATCTCTGGGAGCGAGCAGTACTTC | CASSWRISGSEQYF
TRBJ2-7 | TRBV28 | TRBD1 | - | TGTGCCAGCAGGCTACAGGGGGATCTCTCCTACGAGCAGTACTTC | CASRLQGDLSYEQYF
TRBJ2-2 | TRBV7-9 | TRBD1 | - | TGTGCCAGCAGCGGAAGGACAGGGGTATACGGGGAGCTGTTTTTT | CASSGRTGVYGELFF
TRBJ2-1 | TRBV10-3 | TRBD2 | - | TGTGCCATCAGCCCGACTAGCGGGGGATCTTACAATGAGCAGTTCTTC | CAISPTSGGSYNEQFF
TRBJ2-1 | TRBV7-2 | - | - | TGTGCCAGCACCCCGAGCAATGAGCAGTTCTTC | CASTPSNEQFF
TRBJ2-7 | TRBV7-2 | - | - | TGTGCCAGCAGCTTAGTTTCATCCACCTACGAGCAGTACTTC | CASSLVSSTYEQYF
TRBJ2-7 | TRBV10-3 | TRBD2 | - | TGTGCCATCAGCGAACCCATAGCGGGAGGGGAGTACGAGCAGTACTTC | CAISEPIAGGEYEQYF
TRBJ1-2 | TRBV7-6 | - | - | TGTGCCAGCAGCGGAGGAAACTTAGAGGGCTACACCTTC | CASSGGNLEGYTF
TRBJ2-7 | TRBV19 | - | - | TGTGCCAGTAGTCTCGACAGCTCCTACGAGCAGTACTTC | CASSLDSSYEQYF
TRBJ2-7 | TRBV5-1 | - | - | TGCGCCAGCAGAGGGGCAGACTCCTACGAGCAGTACTTC | CASRGADSYEQYF
TRBJ1-1 | TRBV27 | TRBD1 | once | TGTGCCAGCAGGCCTCTCGGGACAGTGAACACTGAAGCTTTCTTT | CASRPLGTVNTEAFF
TRBJ2-2 | TRBV11-3 | TRBD1 | - | TGTGCCAGCAGCTCTACAGGGGCGAACACCGGGGAGCTGTTTTTT | CASSSTGANTGELFF
TRBJ2-1 | TRBV19 | - | - | TGTGCCAGTAGTATACCCGCCGGCTCCTACAATGAGCAGTTCTTC | CASSIPAGSYNEQFF
TRBJ2-3 | TRBV19 | TRBD2 | - | TGTGCCAGTAGTATGATAGCGGGAGGGCCTATAAGTGCCGATACGCAGTATTTT | CASSMIAGGPISADTQYF
TRBJ2-7 | TRBV7-8 | TRBD2 | - | TGTGCCAGCAGCTTAACTAGCGGGAGGCGAAAACACTACTACGAGCAGTACTTC | CASSLTSGRRKHYYEQYF
TRBJ2-7 | TRBV28 | TRBD1 | - | TGTGCCAGCAGTTCAAAGGACAGGGGCTACGAGCAGTACTTC | CASSSKDRGYEQYF
TRBJ2-1 | TRBV2 | - | - | TGTGCCAGCGTGGCGGATGGCTCCTACAATGAGCAGTTCTTC | CASVADGSYNEQFF
TRBJ1-5 | TRBV5-5 | TRBD1 | - | TGTGCCAGCAGCTGGGGAGACAGGGGGCTTTGGCAGCCCCAGCATTTT | CASSWGDRGLWQPQHF
TRBJ2-2 | TRBV19 | TRBD1 | - | TGTGCCAGTAGAGACAGGGGGAACACCGGGGAGCTGTTTTTT | CASRDRGNTGELFF
TRBJ1-5 | TRBV19 | - | - | TGTGCCAGTAGTCCACTACGTCTAGGCAATCAGCCCCAGCATTTT | CASSPLRLGNQPQHF
TRBJ2-1 | TRBV7-8 | - | medium-sized | TGTGCCAGCAGCTGGTACTATAGCTCCTACAATGAGCAGTTCTTC | CASSWYYSSYNEQFF
TRBJ2-1 | TRBV11-2 | - | - | TGTGCCAGCGGGGTCACAGGGTACCCTGAGCAGTTCTTC | CASGVTGYPEQFF